This TCR beta chain is drawn from a study of blood T cell repertoires in COVID-19. The overall study: Nucleic acid was either cDNA or gDNA, and it came from T cells, B-cell-depleted T cells, or PBMCs.

As handled by the study authors: Nucleated cell counts were estimated from reference gene primer amplification. The table came from immunoSEQ multiplex PCR; TCRdb's copy has only in-frame clones and leaves some out. V, J and clone size were drawn from that table, and D and trimming were deduced from the DNA. This sample has 150,000 or so clones, with 88% found just once. The CDR3 consists of 15 residues. Trimming took 6 bases from V and 7 from J; bases not matched to a gene: 11. Per the germline V gene, CDR1 is MNHEY and CDR2 is SVGAGI. J is TRBJ2-1 and V is TRBV6-5; 8 bases are shared with TRBD2. This TCR derives from a man aged 45 to 65 with acute or convalescent COVID-19. Sequences were obtained from peripheral blood. The CDR3, as DNA: TGTGCCAGCAGCCCCTCCGGAGCGGGGGAGAATGAGCAGTTCTTC. Amino acids: CASSPSGAGENEQFF.